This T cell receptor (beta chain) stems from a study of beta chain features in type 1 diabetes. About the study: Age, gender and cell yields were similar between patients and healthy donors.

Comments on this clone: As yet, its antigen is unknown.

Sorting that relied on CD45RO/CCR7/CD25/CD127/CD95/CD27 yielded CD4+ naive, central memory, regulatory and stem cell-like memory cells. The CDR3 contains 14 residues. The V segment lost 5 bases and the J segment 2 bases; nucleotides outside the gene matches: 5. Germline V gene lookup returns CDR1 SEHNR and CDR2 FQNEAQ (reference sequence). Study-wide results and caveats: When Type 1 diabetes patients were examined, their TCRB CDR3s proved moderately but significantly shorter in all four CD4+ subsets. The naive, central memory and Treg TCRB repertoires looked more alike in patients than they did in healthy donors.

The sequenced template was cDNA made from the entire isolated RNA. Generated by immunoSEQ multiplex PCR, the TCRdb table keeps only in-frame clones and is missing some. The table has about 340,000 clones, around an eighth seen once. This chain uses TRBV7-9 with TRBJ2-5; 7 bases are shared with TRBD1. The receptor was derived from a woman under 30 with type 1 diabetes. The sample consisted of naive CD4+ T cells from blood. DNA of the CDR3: TGTGCCAGCAGCACCTGGACAGGTCAAGAGACCCAGTACTTC. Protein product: CASSTWTGQETQYF.